This paragraph covers one TCR beta chain sequence. CDR1 GTSNPN and CDR2 SVGIG come from the germline V gene (reference sequence). The CDR3 sequence is 13 residues long. V was clipped by 6 bases and J by 6 bases, with 14 bases between them. The sample belongs to a study of technical replicates of blood from several donors. Measured with immunoSEQ multiplex PCR; TCRdb has only the in-frame clones, and not every one. The sample lists 70,000 to 95,000 clones, 85% to 95% occurring once. Sequenced input: T cells isolated from PBMCs. The chain is built from TRBV30 and TRBJ1-4; D ambiguous. This sequence originates from a human donor in good health. CDR3: CACLEGQYEKLFF. CDR3 DNA: TGTGCCTGCCTCGAGGGTCAATATGAAAAACTGTTTTTT.